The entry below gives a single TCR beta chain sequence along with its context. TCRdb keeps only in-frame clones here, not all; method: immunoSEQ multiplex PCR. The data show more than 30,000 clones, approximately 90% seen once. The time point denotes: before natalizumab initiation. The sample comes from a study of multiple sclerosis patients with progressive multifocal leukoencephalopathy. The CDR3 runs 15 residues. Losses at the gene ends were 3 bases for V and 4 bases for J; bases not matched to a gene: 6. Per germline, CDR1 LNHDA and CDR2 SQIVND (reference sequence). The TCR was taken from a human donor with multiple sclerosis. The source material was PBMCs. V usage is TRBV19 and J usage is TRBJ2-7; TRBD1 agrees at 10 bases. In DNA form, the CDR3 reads TGTGCCAGTAGTATTAAGGGGACAGGGGATTACGAGCAGTACTTC. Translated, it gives CASSIKGTGDYEQYF. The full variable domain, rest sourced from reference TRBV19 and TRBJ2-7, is DGGITQSPKYLFRKEGQNVTLSCEQNLNHDAMYWYRQDPGQGLRLIYYSQIVNDFQKGDIAEGYSVSREKKESFPLTVTSAQKNPTAFYLCASSIKGTGDYEQYFGPGTRLTVT.